This T cell receptor (beta chain) was observed in a study of cytomegalovirus exposure and HLA in healthy donors. Study-level findings and limits: The study recorded about 160 TCR beta chains that were cytomegalovirus-associated. It was confirmed in vitro that a few of the CMV-associated chains were specific for CMV antigens. The dataset shows that most TCR sequences were rare, while some public TCRs occurred in many donors.

Profiling relied on immunoSEQ multiplex PCR, and the TCRdb table lists in-frame clones only, not all of them. The table shows some 170,000 clones, with roughly nine tenths occurring only once. Worth noting for this clone: Its antigen is not identified.

Germline V lookup: CDR1 ENHRY, CDR2 SYGVKD. V lost 0 bases, J lost 5 bases, and 22 bases stayed unmatched. The CDR3 has 21 residues. Sequenced material: PBMCs. This clonotype originated in a man aged 30 to 39 in good health and CMV-seropositive. J is TRBJ2-1 and V is TRBV10-3; 7 bases match TRBD2. CDR3 in DNA: TGTGCCATCAGTGAGTCGGCAGGACACTGGCCGGGCCTAGCGGAAAACAATGAGCAGTTCTTC. This codes for CAISESAGHWPGLAENNEQFF.